This TCR beta chain was retrieved from a study of CXCR3-negative and CXCR3-positive naive CD8 T cells. General study points: Naive subsets had comparable surface CD5, so TRB CDR3 properties gauged TCR strength. Researchers reported similar TRBV-TRBJ usage in naive CXCR3-negative and CXCR3-positive cells, though memory differed.

Notes on this clonotype: The antigen is undetermined.

Every subset of CD8+ T cells was sorted in triplicate at 300,000 cells each. TRB cDNA was prepared as libraries by UMI-labeled 5' RACE. TCRdb re-called the 5' RACE reads, yielding one record per CDR3 amino acid sequence without DNA. The sample totals 37,000 or so distinct CDR3 sequences. The CDR3 covers 17 residues. Per the germline V gene, CDR1 is SGHAT and CDR2 is FQNNGV. The specimen was memory CD8+ T cells from blood. The sequence came from a human donor in good health. Some clones in this sample may be carry-over from other donors' samples. This rearrangement joins TRBV11-2 to TRBJ2-1; checking the TCRdb D call of TRBD1 is not possible without DNA. CDR3 region: CASSSPPGQATYNEQFF.